The sequence of this T cell receptor beta chain was determined in a study of blood T cell repertoires in COVID-19. On the study more broadly: PBMCs, B-cell-depleted T cells, or T cells provided the cDNA or gDNA that made up the material.

TCRdb keeps only in-frame clones here, not all; method: immunoSEQ multiplex PCR. The table shows some 250,000 clones, with about 85% occurring only once. This clone was recorded once. V lost 0 bases and J 2 bases, leaving 12 bases between the germline ends. Per the germline V gene, CDR1 is LGHNA and CDR2 is YSLEER. The CDR3 spans 16 residues. The chain carries TRBV4-3 and TRBJ2-3, with a weak D call TRBD2 (7 bases). The receptor's source is a man between 60 and 70 years old with acute or convalescent COVID-19. Sequencing was performed on peripheral blood. CDR3 sequence (DNA): TGCGCCAGCAGCCAAGAGAGGGGGGGCAACACAGATACGCAGTATTTT. Protein sequence: CASSQERGGNTDTQYF.